This record concerns one TCR beta chain sequence. Antigen unknown. This sample stems from a study of a mutant IDH1 vaccine in newly diagnosed glioma. Study-wide results and caveats: Shifts in the top peripheral T cell clonotypes seemed unrelated to pseudoprogression.

The time point here: week 35, safety follow-up. Doses comprised 300 ug of mutant IDH1 20-mer peptide each, plus topical imiquimod. The CDR3 has 11 residues. Germline CDR1 SEHNR, CDR2 FQNEAQ (reference sequence). V lost 2 bases and J lost 8, with 5 bases in between. This table comes from immunoSEQ multiplex PCR, and its TCRdb copy is limited to in-frame clones, with some not included. This sample has about 54,000 clones, with roughly 84% found just once. This receptor was taken from a woman younger than 30 with glioma. Specimen: PBMCs, collected from a glioma patient whose treatment included an IDH1 peptide vaccine. The chain recombines TRBV7-9 with TRBJ2-3, with D perhaps TRBD1 (5 bases). CDR3 DNA: TGTGCCAGCAGCTTAAGGGGTACGCAGTATTTT. Encoded protein: CASSLRGTQYF.